The 5 T cell receptor beta chains below come from one sample, sequenced in a study of blood T cell repertoires in COVID-19. Produced via immunoSEQ multiplex PCR; TCRdb's table is partial and in-frame only. The repertoire holds approximately 320,000 clones, with 85% to 90% as singletons. Source material: peripheral blood. The receptor set was obtained from a woman aged 25 to 45 with COVID-19, enrolled during active disease.

The table lists this clone with a count of one. The chain joins TRBV27 to TRBJ2-7; D not certain. V lost 1 base, J lost 3 bases, and 13 bases lay in between. Looked up from germline, CDR1 is MNHEY and CDR2 is SMNVEV (reference sequence). The CDR3 consists of 15 residues. In DNA form, the CDR3 reads TGTGCCAGCAGTTTATATGCTGTCAGTAACTACGAGCAGTACTTC. Protein sequence: CASSLYAVSNYEQYF.

The rearrangement links TRBV19 to TRBJ1-2; 7 bases map to TRBD1. The V segment lost 5 bases and the J segment 3 bases; nucleotides outside the gene matches: 3. This CDR3 is built from 13 residues. CDR1 is LNHDA and CDR2 is SQIVND in the germline V gene (reference sequence). The CDR3 nucleotides read TGTGCCAGTAGTGTTGACAGGGACTATGGCTACACCTTC. It is translated as CASSVDRDYGYTF.

The V gene is TRBV7-9, the J gene TRBJ2-3; D remains unclear. V gave up 4 bases and J gave up 4 bases, with 9 bases separating them. Germline CDR1 is SEHNR and CDR2 is FQNEAQ (reference sequence). This CDR3 has 13 amino acids. DNA of the CDR3: TGTGCCAGCAGCTCCGGGTGGCCAGATACGCAGTATTTT. Translated: CASSSGWPDTQYF.

The chain carries TRBV19 and TRBJ1-6; the match to TRBD1 covers 11 bases. This CDR3 is 16 amino acids long. The junction had 3 bases not matched to a gene; V was cut back by 1 base and J by 7 bases. Germline values: CDR1 LNHDA, CDR2 SQIVND (reference sequence). CDR3 residues: CASSIGGQGANSPLHF. CDR3 sequence (DNA): TGTGCCAGTAGTATAGGTGGACAGGGGGCGAATTCACCCCTCCACTTT.

The chain is built from TRBV19 and TRBJ2-3, with unresolved D. The CDR3 is made up of 14 amino acids. V lost 5 bases, J lost 0 bases, and 9 bases lay in between. CDR1 and CDR2 from the germline V gene are LNHDA and SQIVND (reference sequence). This CDR3 reads CASSPRRSTDTQYF. The CDR3 DNA is TGTGCCAGTAGTCCTAGACGGAGCACAGATACGCAGTATTTT.